The 2 T cell receptor beta chains presented below share a single source sample, sequenced in a study of graft-versus-host responses after intestinal transplantation. Some clones are missing from TCRdb's copy, which holds only in-frame ones; the method was immunoSEQ multiplex PCR. The profile shows approximately 89,000 clones, about 93% of them singletons. The source was PBMCs, collected 450 to 480 days after intestinal transplant. The receptor source for this set is a human patient who received an intestinal transplant, so some T cells may come from the graft donor.

This chain uses TRBV19 with TRBJ1-2, with 8 bases identical to TRBD1. Germline loops: CDR1 LNHDA, CDR2 SQIVND (reference sequence). This CDR3 has 14 residues. The junction had 10 bases not matched to a gene; V was cut back by 7 bases and J by 6 bases. CDR3 region: CASNGATGADGYTF. DNA of the CDR3: TGTGCCAGTAATGGGGCGACAGGGGCGGATGGCTACACCTTC.

This clone was seen a handful of times. Within the sample, other DNA sequences also encode this same CDR3. The chain recombines TRBV13 with TRBJ1-3; D is unclear. Between the trimmed V and J ends, which lost 5 bases and 0 bases, there was a span of 8 bases. The V gene's germline CDR1 is PRHDT and CDR2 FYEKMQ (reference sequence). The length of the CDR3 is 14 residues. CDR3 coding DNA: TGTGCCAGCAGCCTAACCAGCTCTGGAAACACCATATATTTT. Protein sequence: CASSLTSSGNTIYF.